This passage covers 24 T cell receptor beta chains from one sample sequenced in a study of cytomegalovirus exposure and HLA in healthy donors. In the PCR, 60 Vbeta and 13 Jbeta primers were used. Some clones are missing from TCRdb's copy, which holds only in-frame ones; the method was immunoSEQ multiplex PCR. This table holds roughly 160,000 clones, approximately 71% found once. Material: PBMCs. The receptors stem from a woman aged 18-29 years in good health and CMV-seropositive.

The CDR3 coding sequence is TGTGCCAGCAGACTAAGCGAGCTAGGAGCGGAAAACACCGGGGAGCTGTTTTTT. Its translation: CASRLSELGAENTGELFF. This chain connects TRBV6-4 to TRBJ2-2; D possibly corresponds to TRBD2 (5 bases). CDR3 length: 18 residues. CDR1 and CDR2 from the germline V gene are MRHNA and SNTAGT. V gave up 6 bases and J gave up 2 bases, with 22 bases separating them.

Here the CDR3 DNA reads TGTGCCAGCATAGCGGGGGCGAGCACAGATACGCAGTATTTT. Protein sequence: CASIAGASTDTQYF. The chain uses TRBV5-5 and TRBJ2-3; 9 bases line up with TRBD2. The V segment lost 6 bases and the J segment 0 bases; nucleotides outside the gene matches: 2. This CDR3 is 14 amino acids long. Germline CDR1 SGHKS, CDR2 YYEKEE (reference sequence).

The chain links TRBV7-3 to TRBJ1-2; 7 positions match TRBD1. The CDR3 covers 13 residues. Germline V gene lookup returns CDR1 SGHTA and CDR2 FQGTGA. The V segment lost 8 bases and the J segment 6 bases; nucleotides outside the gene matches: 9. The CDR3 sequence: CASGPGTDHGYTF. The CDR3 nucleotides read TGTGCCAGCGGACCCGGGACAGATCATGGCTACACCTTC.

This clone was recorded a few times. The V and J genes are TRBV6-6 and TRBJ2-5, with 10 bases identical to TRBD2. This CDR3 has 16 residues. Trimming took 6 bases from V and 2 from J; bases not matched to a gene: 9. Germline V lookup: CDR1 MNHNY, CDR2 SVGAGI (reference sequence). CDR3 in amino acids: CASRASGGAGQETQYF. As DNA, the CDR3 is TGTGCCAGCAGGGCAAGCGGGGGGGCGGGGCAAGAGACCCAGTACTTC.

The rearrangement links TRBV6-5 to TRBJ1-1, with D perhaps TRBD1 (5 bases). Germline V gene sequence: CDR1 MNHEY, CDR2 SVGAGI. The CDR3 is 15 amino acids. Deletions cut 7 bases from V and 0 bases from J, with 15 bases between. In nucleotides, the CDR3 is TGTGCCAGCACCCAGGGCTTACTCTTGAACACTGAAGCTTTCTTT. It encodes CASTQGLLLNTEAFF.

The chain couples TRBV7-9 to TRBJ1-2; no firm D call. The CDR3 contains 12 residues. The germline V and J ends were trimmed by 3 bases and 3 bases, with 5 bases remaining between them. Germline V lookup: CDR1 SEHNR, CDR2 FQNEAQ (reference sequence). CDR3 sequence reads: CASSLRDYGYTF. The CDR3 region has the DNA TGTGCCAGCAGCTTGCGAGACTATGGCTACACCTTC.

The chain links TRBV6-5 to TRBJ2-1; a weak D match, TRBD1 (6 bases). Trimming took off 2 bases at V and 2 bases at J, with 10 bases between the two ends. The CDR3 consists of 15 residues. Germline CDR1 is MNHEY and CDR2 is SVGAGI. Here the CDR3 DNA reads TGTGCCAGCAGTTACCGGGACAACACCTACAATGAGCAGTTCTTC. Encoded protein: CASSYRDNTYNEQFF.

The chain uses TRBV27 and TRBJ1-6, with 11 nucleotides matching TRBD1. V lost 3 bases, J lost 8 bases, and 15 bases stayed unmatched. Germline CDR1 and CDR2: MNHEY and SMNVEV (reference sequence). The CDR3 totals 19 residues. The CDR3 is CASSFYPGQGARRDSPLHF. In DNA form, the CDR3 reads TGTGCCAGCAGTTTTTATCCCGGACAGGGGGCGCGTAGAGATTCACCCCTCCACTTT.

The chain recombines TRBV7-2 with TRBJ2-5; 14 bases are shared with TRBD2. CDR3 length: 17 residues. Germline CDR1 reads SGHTA; CDR2 reads FQGNSA. The V gene end was trimmed by 4 bases and the J gene end by 3 bases; junction bases not matched to a gene: 7. This CDR3 reads CASSSGLAGGKKETQYF. CDR3 sequence (DNA): TGTGCCAGCAGCTCCGGACTAGCGGGGGGCAAAAAAGAGACCCAGTACTTC.

CDR3: CASSLMGGTNTEAFF. In DNA form, the CDR3 reads TGTGCCAGCAGCTTGATGGGAGGGACGAACACTGAAGCTTTCTTT. V gene TRBV5-5 combines with J gene TRBJ1-1; D perhaps matches TRBD1 (5 bases). Germline CDR1 is SGHKS and CDR2 is YYEKEE (reference sequence). This CDR3 region has 15 residues. Trimming left V 1 base short and J 1 base short, with 11 bases between.

V and J are TRBV11-3 and TRBJ2-3; 7 bases are shared with TRBD1. Germline V CDR1 and CDR2: SGHNT, YENEEA. The CDR3 has 13 residues. V dropped 5 bases and J dropped 6; count of bases not matched to a gene: 5. The CDR3 region is CASSPGTADTQYF. The CDR3 nucleotides are TGTGCCAGCAGCCCCGGGACAGCGGATACGCAGTATTTT.

This sequence joins TRBV28 and TRBJ2-1; 13 nucleotides align to TRBD2. CDR1 is MDHEN, CDR2 SYDVKM, per germline. J was trimmed by 6 bases and V by 6 bases; bases with no gene match: 5. The CDR3 extends over 15 amino acids. For the CDR3, the DNA is TGTGCCAGCAGCCCTGGACTAGCGGGGGCCAATGAGCAGTTCTTC. Protein product: CASSPGLAGANEQFF.

This clone was detected only a few times. The V call is TRBV30, the J call TRBJ2-7, with 7 bases matching TRBD2. Germline values: CDR1 GTSNPN, CDR2 SVGIG (reference sequence). V trimming: 7 bases; J trimming: 0 bases; junction bases outside the gene matches: 6. This CDR3 comprises 13 residues. The CDR3: CASTGTTSYEQYF. CDR3 DNA sequence: TGTGCCTCGACCGGGACTACCTCCTACGAGCAGTACTTC.

V gene TRBV10-3 combines with J gene TRBJ2-7, with TRBD1 as a possible D gene (5 bases). V lost 10 bases to trimming and J lost 3 bases, with 16 bases between them. The CDR3 sequence is 13 residues long. The germline gives CDR1 ENHRY, CDR2 SYGVKD. CDR3 sequence: CASRGDRDYEQYF. CDR3 sequence (DNA): TGTGCCAGCAGAGGCGACAGAGACTACGAGCAGTACTTC.

The chain recombines TRBV11-2 with TRBJ1-3, with 7 positions matching TRBD1. The CDR3 has 14 amino acids. V shed 5 bases and J 8 bases; nucleotides not matched to a gene: 9. CDR1 is SGHAT, CDR2 FQNNGV, per germline. The CDR3 spells CASSRDATGDTIYF. CDR3 in DNA: TGTGCCAGCAGCCGGGACGCAACAGGGGACACCATATATTTT.

This chain links TRBV6-5 with TRBJ2-1; 7 positions match TRBD2. The germline V gene encodes CDR1 MNHEY and CDR2 SVGAGI. This CDR3 spans 14 amino acids. CDR3 residues: CTTRPGGGYNEQFF. Here the CDR3 DNA reads TGTACCACACGACCGGGCGGGGGTTACAATGAGCAGTTCTTC.

The chain recombines TRBV30 with TRBJ1-2, with 12 nucleotides matching TRBD1. The germline V gene has CDR1 GTSNPN and CDR2 SVGIG (reference sequence). The CDR3 extends over 13 amino acids. The V segment lost 8 bases and the J segment 4 bases; nucleotides outside the gene matches: 5. CDR3 nucleotides: TGTGCCCGGGACAGGGGGCGCGGCTATGGCTACACCTTC. It is translated as CARDRGRGYGYTF.

This sequence joins TRBV10-3 and TRBJ1-1, with TRBD1 matching over 9 bases. Trimming cost V 11 bases and J 3 bases; bases outside gene matches: 4. The CDR3 length is 12 residues. The germline V gene encodes CDR1 ENHRY and CDR2 SYGVKD. CDR3 sequence (DNA): TGTGCCGTTCGGACAGGGGACACTGAAGCTTTCTTT. It is translated as CAVRTGDTEAFF.

The chain employs TRBV10-3 and TRBJ2-7; TRBD2 matches at 10 bases. Germline CDR1 and CDR2: ENHRY and SYGVKD. Unmatched junction bases numbered 10, after V lost 5 bases and J lost 6 bases. The CDR3 runs to 15 residues. As DNA, the CDR3 is TGTGCCATCAGTCCCGCCAGTAGCGGGGGGACCGAGCAGTACTTC. It translates to CAISPASSGGTEQYF.

V is TRBV7-2 and J is TRBJ2-5, with 8 bases lining up with TRBD2. The germline V gene has CDR1 SGHTA and CDR2 FQGNSA. Trimming at V came to 6 bases and at J to 3 bases, leaving 9 bases not matched to a gene. This CDR3 has 15 residues. The CDR3 region has the DNA TGTGCCAGCAGGGCGAGACGAGCGGGGGAAGAGACCCAGTACTTC. Encoded protein: CASRARRAGEETQYF.

This clone was found a few times. This rearrangement joins TRBV4-1 to TRBJ2-3, with TRBD2 matching 8 bases. Trimming took 0 bases from V and 4 from J; bases not matched to a gene: 12. The germline V gene has CDR1 MGHRA and CDR2 YSYEKL. The CDR3 is made up of 18 amino acids. In DNA, the CDR3 is TGCGCCAGCAGCCAAGATAAGGGGGTCGGGGGGGCCGCAGATACGCAGTATTTT. It specifies CASSQDKGVGGAADTQYF.

The V call is TRBV2, the J call TRBJ1-2; 7 bases are a match to TRBD1. J lost 8 bases, V lost 0 bases, and 9 bases had no gene match. The germline gives CDR1 SNHLY, CDR2 FYNNEI. The CDR3 has 15 residues. The CDR3 reads CASSEAWQGVGGYTF. The CDR3 nucleotides are TGTGCCAGCAGTGAAGCTTGGCAGGGGGTGGGCGGCTACACCTTC.

The chain links TRBV6-6 to TRBJ1-1; 8 bases fit TRBD1. With V trimmed by 6 bases and J by 1 base, 4 bases remained unmatched. The CDR3 covers 14 residues. Germline V gives CDR1 MNHNY, CDR2 SVGAGI (reference sequence). The DNA for the CDR3 is TGTGCCAGCAGATACGACAGGGGGAACACTGAAGCTTTCTTT. As protein: CASRYDRGNTEAFF.

A few counts support this clone. This chain links TRBV6-5 with TRBJ1-3; no definite D call. V lost 6 bases, J lost 0 bases, and 12 bases lay in between. Germline assignment: CDR1 MNHEY and CDR2 SVGAGI. This CDR3 spans 15 amino acids. The CDR3 here is CASRTSRDSGNTIYF. Here the CDR3 DNA reads TGTGCCAGCAGAACGTCGAGGGACTCTGGAAACACCATATATTTT.